Listed here is a single T cell receptor (beta chain). Only a few counts were recorded for this clonotype. What antigen it recognizes has not been identified. Within one base of it there is no much larger clone, and no base qualities were kept. This specimen comes from a study of human T cells and chemical hapten exposure (dated by TCRdb to about 2021). As for the study more broadly: For sensitization, 2% DPC in acetone was applied to a roughly 2 cm by roughly 2 cm area of upper inner arm skin. Throughout the study period of about 25 weeks, patients also received therapeutic DPC doses to the scalp every week. Patch testing on the upper back used Finn chambers containing 0.01% DPC, with scoring done after 6 days according to International Contact Dermatitis Research Group standards. Most of the patients in the cohort were female, and the cohort covered alopecia areata with under or over 50% scalp involvement, alopecia totalis and alopecia universalis. The libraries were sequenced as a pool, and the TCR yield per sample differed mostly because of small variations in library volumes within the pool. The study tracked peripheral blood TCR repertoire changes in vivo during primary and secondary sensitization to the hapten diphenylcyclopropenone (DPC) in alopecia patients. Blood was sampled from patients pre-sensitization (week 0) and at 2, 6 and about 24 weeks after DPC sensitization. Blood for TCR sequencing was provided by twenty-nine alopecia patients at one to four time points (pre-sensitization, 2, 6 and 24 weeks). The investigation overall reported the following: Repeated subsampling changed both the strength of the expansion versus patch-test correlation and the threshold at which the correlation became significant. The number of PT1 expanded TCRs positively correlated with patch test score, significant at thresholds 8, 16 and 32 but not 4. Expanded TCRs formed significantly more large CDR3 similarity clusters than pre-sensitization or healthy control sets, consistent with antigen-driven responses. DPC sensitization did not change the number of TCRs with a frequency above 1 in 1000, and there was no evidence of changes in global repertoire structure. Because all patients had alopecia, a presumed autoimmune disease, the immune response of the patients might differ from that of healthy individuals.

The CDR3 spans 16 residues, from the cysteine through the phenylalanine. The sequence is cut down to CDR3 DNA, 48 bases in frame from base 1. CDR1 SGHTA and CDR2 FQGTGA were looked up in the germline V gene. Relative to germline, V is missing 3 bases and J is missing 2 bases, with 9 bases of the junction outside any gene match. This specimen's time point label, per the study, means: patch test 2, 6 weeks after DPC sensitization. In the paper's terms, the treatment or condition label means: therapeutic diphenylcyclopropenone sensitization with weekly scalp DPC. At each patch-test visit, blood was drawn before the patch test was applied. Patients were eligible if aged 18 to 70, diagnosed with alopecia and judged suitable for DPC therapy, and pregnant patients were excluded. Total RNA was isolated from unfractionated whole blood collected in Tempus Blood RNA tubes. Library construction relied on RACE. The sequencer was a NextSeq 500. During library preparation, unique molecular identifiers were attached to individual cDNA molecules so that TCRs could be counted in a quantitative, reproducible way. Both TCR alpha and TCR beta chains were sequenced from each blood RNA sample. On the authors' methods: The median number of TCRs per sample was over 95,000, ranging from about 20,000 to 690,600. The Decombinator software suite was used to annotate the V, J and CDR3 of the TCR reads. For the PS versus PT1 abundance plots, all samples were subsampled to the same number of TCRs (28,000). TCRs were defined as expanded if absent before sensitization and observed at least eight times at the 2-week time point. TCRdb handled the public reads itself, with Q25 trimming in fastp and clone calling in MiXCR, and kept productive beta chains. Rows with one shared CDR3 protein collapse into an entry with the most common genes and DNA. TCRdb assigned the V and J calls; the authors' analysis was not used. The sample table shows about 380,000 distinct CDR3 sequences, and about 6% are seen once. The ten largest clonotypes hold roughly 5.4% of the sample.

Here the sequenced sample was whole blood, taken in connection with sensitization to the hapten diphenylcyclopropenone (DPC). This TCR came from a woman aged 18-35 years with alopecia areata. Some clones in this sample may be carry-over from other donors' samples. This chain is built from TRBV7-3 and TRBJ2-5, and TRBD2 aligns with 7 junction nucleotides. This receptor has the CDR3 CASSLWRGSGQETQYF. In nucleotide form, the sequence is TGTGCCAGCAGCTTGTGGCGGGGGAGCGGGCAAGAGACCCAGTACTTC.